This is a list of T cell receptor beta chains from one sample in a study of T cell responses to AZD1222 COVID-19 vaccine. Produced via immunoSEQ multiplex PCR; TCRdb's table is partial and in-frame only. This sample yields some 200,000 clones, of which 91% are seen a single time; about 1.7% belongs to the top ten. Sample: peripheral blood, taken 28 days after the second AZD1222 dose. The source is an adult who received the AZD1222 COVID-19 vaccine. Both conserved end residues are part of each CDR3. D genes are given only for firm matches. For some rows the clone size is stated as once, few or many, or as a class when expanded; others skip it.

d_gene: NA; abundance: NA; j_gene: TRBJ2-1; v_gene: TRBV21-1; CDR3nt: TGTGCCAGCAGCCTGGGACTAGCGTCAAGTGGTAACAATGAGCAGTTCTTC; CDR3aa: CASSLGLASSGNNEQFF
d_gene: NA; abundance: NA; j_gene: TRBJ1-4; v_gene: TRBV15; CDR3nt: TGTGCCACCAGCAGACAGGTGGGACTTAATGAAAAACTGTTTTTT; CDR3aa: CATSRQVGLNEKLFF
d_gene: TRBD2; abundance: NA; j_gene: TRBJ2-2; v_gene: TRBV4-1; CDR3nt: TGCGCCAGCAGCCAACCTGGACTAGCGGGAGGCACCTCGAACACCGGGGAGCTGTTTTTT; CDR3aa: CASSQPGLAGGTSNTGELFF
d_gene: NA; abundance: NA; j_gene: TRBJ1-1; v_gene: TRBV4-3; CDR3nt: TGCGCCAGCAGCCAAGATTTTTTCGGGGGCACTGAAGCTTTCTTT; CDR3aa: CASSQDFFGGTEAFF
d_gene: TRBD1; abundance: few; j_gene: TRBJ2-5; v_gene: TRBV24-1; CDR3nt: TGTGCCACCAGTGACCGGACAGGGGCGTCGGAGACCCAGTACTTC; CDR3aa: CATSDRTGASETQYF
d_gene: NA; abundance: once; j_gene: TRBJ2-1; v_gene: TRBV11-3; CDR3nt: TGTGCCAGCAGCCAGAGGGGGGGGAATTCCTACAATGAGCAGTTCTTC; CDR3aa: CASSQRGGNSYNEQFF
d_gene: TRBD2; abundance: once; j_gene: TRBJ2-7; v_gene: TRBV27; CDR3nt: TGTGCCAGCAGTTTATCGAGGACTAGCGGGAGGGCCGGTTCGTACGAGCAGTACTTC; CDR3aa: CASSLSRTSGRAGSYEQYF
d_gene: NA; abundance: NA; j_gene: TRBJ1-2; v_gene: TRBV29-1; CDR3nt: TGCAGCGTTGAGTTTGGAGGGGCGGAGAACTATGGCTACACCTTC; CDR3aa: CSVEFGGAENYGYTF
d_gene: TRBD1; abundance: NA; j_gene: TRBJ2-1; v_gene: TRBV30; CDR3nt: TGTGCCTGGAGTTTGACAGGGAATGTGGGTGAGCAGTTCTTC; CDR3aa: CAWSLTGNVGEQFF
d_gene: TRBD2; abundance: NA; j_gene: TRBJ2-1; v_gene: TRBV4-1; CDR3nt: TGCGCCAGCAGCCAAGCTCTAGCGGGGGTAAGCTCCTACAATGAGCAGTTCTTC; CDR3aa: CASSQALAGVSSYNEQFF
d_gene: NA; abundance: once; j_gene: TRBJ2-3; v_gene: TRBV11-1; CDR3nt: TGTGCCAGCAGCTCGGGACACGCGAGGGTTTCAGATACGCAGTATTTT; CDR3aa: CASSSGHARVSDTQYF
d_gene: TRBD1; abundance: NA; j_gene: TRBJ2-5; v_gene: TRBV18; CDR3nt: TGTGCCAGCTCGCAGCCGGGACAGGCCTCGGACTTC; CDR3aa: CASSQPGQASDF
d_gene: TRBD2; abundance: once; j_gene: TRBJ2-1; v_gene: TRBV5-8; CDR3nt: TGTGCCAGCAGCCACCCGACTAGCGGGCCCTACAATGAGCAGTTCTTC; CDR3aa: CASSHPTSGPYNEQFF
d_gene: TRBD2; abundance: NA; j_gene: TRBJ2-4; v_gene: TRBV6-2/TRBV6-3; CDR3nt: TGTGCCAGCAGTTACTATAGGGGGACTAGCGGGGCCAACATTCAGTACTTC; CDR3aa: CASSYYRGTSGANIQYF
d_gene: NA; abundance: medium-sized; j_gene: TRBJ2-7; v_gene: TRBV6-5; CDR3nt: TGTGCCAGCAGACTCAGGGACTCCTACGAGCAGTACTTC; CDR3aa: CASRLRDSYEQYF
d_gene: TRBD1; abundance: NA; j_gene: TRBJ2-1; v_gene: TRBV19; CDR3nt: TGTGCCAGTAGGACAGGGGTTATCGATGAGCAGTTCTTC; CDR3aa: CASRTGVIDEQFF
d_gene: NA; abundance: once; j_gene: TRBJ1-5; v_gene: TRBV18; CDR3nt: TGTGCCAGCTCACCTGGATCCGCCAGGGATTGGCCCCAGCATTTT; CDR3aa: CASSPGSARDWPQHF
d_gene: NA; abundance: NA; j_gene: TRBJ1-1; v_gene: TRBV4-1; CDR3nt: TGCGCCAGCAGCCAAGTCGGGGGGAGGGAAGACACTGAAGCTTTCTTT; CDR3aa: CASSQVGGREDTEAFF
d_gene: NA; abundance: NA; j_gene: TRBJ2-7; v_gene: TRBV13; CDR3nt: TGTGCCAGCAGCCAGGGGCCTAGCTCCTACGAGCAGTACTTC; CDR3aa: CASSQGPSSYEQYF
d_gene: TRBD2; abundance: NA; j_gene: TRBJ2-1; v_gene: TRBV24-1; CDR3nt: TGTGCCACCAGTGATTTTCCGACTAGCGGCCATGAGCAGTTCTTC; CDR3aa: CATSDFPTSGHEQFF
d_gene: NA; abundance: NA; j_gene: TRBJ1-6; v_gene: TRBV9; CDR3nt: TGTGCCAGCAGCGTTGACACGCGTTCACCCCTCCACTTT; CDR3aa: CASSVDTRSPLHF
d_gene: NA; abundance: NA; j_gene: TRBJ2-1; v_gene: TRBV5-1; CDR3nt: TGCGCCAGCAGCTTACTAGACTACAATGAGCAGTTCTTC; CDR3aa: CASSLLDYNEQFF
d_gene: NA; abundance: once; j_gene: TRBJ1-3; v_gene: TRBV20-1; CDR3nt: TGCAGTGCTAAGAATTACAACACCATATATTTT; CDR3aa: CSAKNYNTIYF
d_gene: TRBD2; abundance: NA; j_gene: TRBJ2-3; v_gene: TRBV4-2; CDR3nt: TGTGCCAGCAGCCAAGATCCAGCGGGAGGGCCCTCAGATACGCAGTATTTT; CDR3aa: CASSQDPAGGPSDTQYF
d_gene: NA; abundance: NA; j_gene: TRBJ2-1; v_gene: TRBV5-5; CDR3nt: TGTGCCAGCAGCGGAGGACCTGGGAACTACAATGAGCAGTTCTTC; CDR3aa: CASSGGPGNYNEQFF
d_gene: NA; abundance: NA; j_gene: TRBJ2-2; v_gene: TRBV4-1; CDR3nt: TGCGCCAGCAGCCAATTGAGTGGTCTGATTACGGGCACCGGGGAGCTGTTTTTT; CDR3aa: CASSQLSGLITGTGELFF
d_gene: NA; abundance: NA; j_gene: TRBJ2-1; v_gene: TRBV2; CDR3nt: TGTGCCAGCAGGACAACTAGTATCCCCTACAATGAGCAGTTCTTC; CDR3aa: CASRTTSIPYNEQFF
d_gene: TRBD1; abundance: NA; j_gene: TRBJ1-6; v_gene: TRBV27; CDR3nt: TGTGCCAGCACCACCTCGGGGACAGGGGCGAGAGGGTCACCCCTCCACTTT; CDR3aa: CASTTSGTGARGSPLHF
d_gene: NA; abundance: NA; j_gene: TRBJ2-7; v_gene: TRBV7-3; CDR3nt: TGTGCCAGCAGCTTGGACAAAGGGCCATCCTACGAGCAGTACTTC; CDR3aa: CASSLDKGPSYEQYF
d_gene: TRBD1; abundance: NA; j_gene: TRBJ2-3; v_gene: TRBV4-3; CDR3nt: TGCGCCAGCAGCCCACAGGGGGCGGGTAGCACAGATACGCAGTATTTT; CDR3aa: CASSPQGAGSTDTQYF
d_gene: TRBD2; abundance: NA; j_gene: TRBJ2-7; v_gene: TRBV7-2; CDR3nt: TGTGCCAGCAGCTTAGCGAGTAGCGGGGGCCCGAGGGGGCAGTACTTC; CDR3aa: CASSLASSGGPRGQYF
d_gene: NA; abundance: NA; j_gene: TRBJ2-1; v_gene: TRBV4-1; CDR3nt: TGCGCCAGCAGCCAGACGGGGGCAAGCTCCTACAATGAGCAGTTCTTC; CDR3aa: CASSQTGASSYNEQFF
d_gene: NA; abundance: NA; j_gene: TRBJ2-7; v_gene: TRBV2; CDR3nt: TGTGCCAGCATTCTCTTAGGAAGGGCGCAGTACTTC; CDR3aa: CASILLGRAQYF
d_gene: NA; abundance: NA; j_gene: TRBJ1-1; v_gene: TRBV19; CDR3nt: TGTGCCAGTAGTATAGGTGCCCAATCGGGCACTGAAGCTTTCTTT; CDR3aa: CASSIGAQSGTEAFF
d_gene: NA; abundance: few; j_gene: TRBJ1-6; v_gene: TRBV7-9; CDR3nt: TGTGCCAGCAGCTTAGTGGGCAGGGGAAGCTATTCACCCCTCCACTTT; CDR3aa: CASSLVGRGSYSPLHF
d_gene: NA; abundance: NA; j_gene: TRBJ1-3; v_gene: TRBV6-5; CDR3nt: TGTGCCAGCAGCAGGGACTACTCTGGAAACACCATATATTTT; CDR3aa: CASSRDYSGNTIYF
d_gene: NA; abundance: NA; j_gene: TRBJ2-7; v_gene: TRBV29-1; CDR3nt: TGCAGCGTTGAAAAGGGTACCGGCTACGAGCAGTACTTC; CDR3aa: CSVEKGTGYEQYF
d_gene: TRBD2; abundance: NA; j_gene: TRBJ2-2; v_gene: TRBV18; CDR3nt: TGTGCCAGCTCACCTGGACTAGCGGGAGTCGAGGAGCTGTTTTTT; CDR3aa: CASSPGLAGVEELFF
d_gene: NA; abundance: NA; j_gene: TRBJ2-2; v_gene: TRBV10-2; CDR3nt: TGCGCCAGCAGTGGAGGGGCAGGGGAGGACGGGGAGCTGTTTTTT; CDR3aa: CASSGGAGEDGELFF
d_gene: TRBD2; abundance: NA; j_gene: TRBJ2-2; v_gene: TRBV24-1; CDR3nt: TGTGCCACCAGTGATTCAGCGGGGGCTACGACCGGGGAGCTGTTTTTT; CDR3aa: CATSDSAGATTGELFF
d_gene: NA; abundance: NA; j_gene: TRBJ1-5; v_gene: TRBV10-3; CDR3nt: TGTGCCATCAGTGAGTCGGGGCTGGGGGTCCAGCCCCAGCATTTT; CDR3aa: CAISESGLGVQPQHF